This TCR beta chain was documented in a study of T cell repertoires in cytomegalovirus infection. In the study overall: From public TCR beta signatures came an indication of both CMV infection and matching HLA type.

General study findings and limits: CMV carriers having the relevant HLA were flagged by cumulative public TCR beta family frequency. The ex vivo response was dominated by HLA-C-restricted CMV-specific TCR beta clonotypes.

Notes on this clonotype: Its antigen is as yet unknown.

V trimming: 5 bases; J trimming: 9 bases; junction bases outside the gene matches: 10. Germline CDR1 reads SEHNR; CDR2 reads FQNEAQ (reference sequence). This CDR3 has 14 amino acids. TCRdb re-derived calls from the reads in MiXCR, one entry per CDR3 protein. This table holds about 180,000 distinct CDR3 sequences, under 15% found once. This receptor was taken from a human donor in good health (CMV status not recorded). Some clones in this sample may be carry-over from other donors' samples. Input material: PBMCs. The chain combines TRBV7-9 with TRBJ2-1, with 7 bases matching TRBD2. The CDR3 region is CASSLRDYLGEQFF. The CDR3 DNA reads as TGTGCCAGCAGCCTAAGGGACTATCTCGGTGAGCAGTTCTTC.